This passage covers 11 T cell receptor beta chains from one sample sequenced in a study of cytotoxic CD8 clonotypes in ibrutinib-treated CLL. Clones were read by immunoSEQ multiplex PCR, and TCRdb kept only the in-frame ones, dropping some. Among just over 200,000 clones listed, roughly three quarters were seen once. The sequences come from PBMCs, collected after 12 months of ibrutinib treatment. These receptor sequences come from a human donor with chronic lymphocytic leukemia.

This clone was counted between two and nine times. The chain's CDR3 is CAWAEGTEAFF. Written as DNA, the CDR3 is TGTGCCTGGGCTGAGGGCACTGAAGCTTTCTTT. The rearrangement uses TRBV30 and TRBJ1-1; D is unresolved. CDR3 size: 11 residues. V shed 5 bases and J shed 4 bases, with 8 bases lying between them. Germline V lookup: CDR1 GTSNPN, CDR2 SVGIG (reference sequence).

This chain connects TRBV25-1 to TRBJ2-7, with D perhaps TRBD1 (6 bases). V gave up 5 bases and J gave up 1 base, with 18 bases separating them. CDR1 is MGHDK and CDR2 is SYGVNS in the germline V gene. This CDR3 comprises 16 residues. The CDR3 loop reads CASSPSQGHKSYEQYF. CDR3 sequence (DNA): TGTGCCAGCAGTCCCAGCCAGGGACATAAGTCCTACGAGCAGTACTTC.

The chain links TRBV6-5 to TRBJ1-1; 7 bases are shared with TRBD1. Trimming removed 10 bases from V and 4 bases from J; junction bases left unmatched: 9. Looked up from germline, CDR1 is MNHEY and CDR2 is SVGAGI. The CDR3 has 13 residues. The CDR3 DNA reads TGTGCCACCAAAATGACAGGGATCACTGAAGCTTTCTTT. It translates to CATKMTGITEAFF.

In this sample, this clone turned up once. The rearrangement links TRBV6-5 to TRBJ2-7; 11 nucleotides align to TRBD2. The V gene's germline CDR1 is MNHEY and CDR2 SVGAGI. This CDR3 comprises 14 residues. V lost 7 bases to trimming and J lost 7 bases; unmatched junction nucleotides: 9. CDR3 amino acids: CASTDDRLAGEQYF. The CDR3 bases are TGTGCCAGCACCGACGACCGACTAGCGGGGGAGCAGTACTTC.

The chain recombines TRBV19 with TRBJ2-5; TRBD2 aligns across 7 bases. CDR3 length: 14 amino acids. Per germline, CDR1 LNHDA and CDR2 SQIVND (reference sequence). The junction had 6 bases not matched to a gene; V was cut back by 3 bases and J by 5 bases. CDR3 in DNA: TGTGCCAGTAGTATTAAGGGAGGGGTGGAGACCCAGTACTTC. Encoded protein: CASSIKGGVETQYF.

The chain has TRBV6-5 and TRBJ1-1; the D gene is possibly TRBD1 (6 bases). This CDR3 is 14 amino acids long. V lost 4 bases to trimming and J lost 4 bases, with 13 bases between them. Germline-derived CDR1 and CDR2 are MNHEY and SVGAGI. DNA of the CDR3: TGTGCCAGCAGTTCGGGGGGCTTGGGCACTGAAGCTTTCTTT. Translation gives CASSSGGLGTEAFF.

The rearrangement uses TRBV6-5 and TRBJ2-6; D ambiguous. V was shortened by 3 bases and J by 3 bases, with 12 bases between the two germline ends. The CDR3 covers 16 residues. Germline-derived CDR1 and CDR2 are MNHEY and SVGAGI. The CDR3 protein is CASSYERAGGANVLTF. The CDR3 DNA is TGTGCCAGCAGTTATGAAAGGGCTGGTGGGGCCAACGTCCTGACTTTC.

The V gene is TRBV6-5, the J gene TRBJ2-5, with D maybe TRBD1 (6 bases). Per the germline V gene, CDR1 is MNHEY and CDR2 is SVGAGI. V was clipped by 4 bases and J by 1 base, with 10 bases between them. The CDR3 spans 14 residues. The CDR3 loop is CASSSTGLQETQYF. The CDR3 DNA is TGTGCCAGCAGTTCGACAGGCCTCCAAGAGACCCAGTACTTC.

About this clone: The sample has other DNA sequences that encode this CDR3 too. This chain links TRBV28 with TRBJ2-3; no clear D gene. Trimming took 5 bases from V and 1 from J, leaving 4 bases between them. Germline values: CDR1 MDHEN, CDR2 SYDVKM. The CDR3 has 12 amino acids. The CDR3 DNA reads TGTGCCAGCAGTCTCCGCACAGATACGCAGTATTTT. Its protein is CASSLRTDTQYF.

The chain joins TRBV9 to TRBJ1-2; TRBD1 aligns across 12 bases. Germline V gives CDR1 SGDLS, CDR2 YYNGEE. CDR3 length: 15 residues. The junction had 7 bases not matched to a gene; V was cut back by 2 bases and J by 8 bases. In DNA, the CDR3 is TGTGCCAGCAGCGTTACCCCGGGACAGGGGGCGGGCTACACCTTC. This translates into CASSVTPGQGAGYTF.

This clone was found a few times. The J gene is TRBJ2-1, the V gene TRBV19, with D possibly being TRBD1 or TRBD2 (5 bases each). The CDR3 is 11 residues long. Germline V gene data show CDR1 as LNHDA and CDR2 as SQIVND (reference sequence). V lost 8 bases, J lost 10 bases, and 12 bases lay in between. The CDR3 DNA follows: TGTGCCAGTGGGGGAGCCCTGGAGCAGTTCTTC. The encoded protein is CASGGALEQFF.